This T cell receptor (beta chain) appears in the sequencing data of a study of vaccination effects on CD4 cells after COVID-19. Study context: Two doses of either BNT162b2 or mRNA-1273 were given to each participant.

Prior to sequencing, the ViraFEST assay stimulated PBMC with viral peptide pools, which expanded the antigen-specific CD4+ T cells. With approximately ten days of culture completed, CD4+ T cells were isolated. Vaccine recipients lacked prior SARS-CoV-2 infection and had negative nucleocapsid antibodies. IL-2 medium took the place of half the medium on both days 3 and 7. Study results and limitations: Healthy vaccinees had only 1 of 255 vaccine-induced clones cross-react with common cold coronaviruses.

Worth noting for this clone: Its antigen is undetermined.

Here immunoSEQ multiplex PCR was the method, and the copy in TCRdb shows in-frame clones only, minus some. The data show about 73,000 clones, about 70% seen once. Specimen: CD4+ T cells from PBMCs cultured with HCoV-NL63 spike peptides, collected before COVID-19 vaccination. This clonotype originated in a human donor who received a COVID-19 vaccine.

The CDR3 region is CASSEGNNQPQHF. The CDR3 nucleotides are TGTGCCAGCAGTGAGGGCAACAATCAGCCCCAGCATTTT. The J gene is TRBJ1-5, the V gene TRBV2; D unclear. Per germline, CDR1 SNHLY and CDR2 FYNNEI. The CDR3 contains 13 residues. Trimming removed 3 bases at V and 3 bases at J, with 6 bases between. The variable domain in full, with the rest retrieved from reference TRBV2 and TRBJ1-5, is EPEVTQTPSHQVTQMGQEVILRCVPISNHLYFYWYRQILGQKVEFLVSFYNNEISEKSEIFDDQFSVERPDGSNFTLKIRSTKLEDSAMYFCASSEGNNQPQHFGDGTRLSIL.